This is a list of T cell receptor beta chains from one sample in a study of tumor-infiltrating lymphocytes in oesophageal squamous cell carcinoma. TCRdb re-analysed the PCR reads in MiXCR, keeping a single row per CDR3 protein. The sample holds approximately 12,000 distinct CDR3 sequences, roughly 60% seen once. Sequenced input: esophageal tumor tissue. These receptors all stem from a male donor with esophageal squamous cell carcinoma. Both conserved end residues are part of each CDR3.

TRBV7-2,TRBJ2-5,CASSLGAGLMQTQYF
TRBV5-5,.,CASSLGRLTYEQYF
TRBV27,TRBJ2-3,CASSLRRSTDTQYF
TRBV7-2,.,CASSPPLARETQYF
TRBV7-6,TRBJ1-4,CASSLGQFGTNEKLFF
TRBV5-1,TRBJ2-7,CASSSTSGFSYEQYF
TRBV7-3,TRBJ2-1,CASSPAGGGINEQFF
TRBV2,TRBJ1-1,CASSSRGEAFF
TRBV28,TRBJ2-7,CASRKVQGKSFEQYF
TRBV7-3,TRBJ2-5,CASSLAQGPNSPLHF
TRBV7-8,TRBJ2-4,CASSFGQGGEQYF
TRBV11-1,TRBJ1-1,CASSVQGLDTEAFF
TRBV7-2,TRBJ2-5,CASSAYRGGWQETQYF
TRBV28,.,CASSSLGHNKETQYF
TRBV7-3,.,CASSLTDRDSGYTF
TRBV6-6,TRBJ2-7,CASSYSTSGRARKQYF
TRBV7-3,TRBJ2-2,CASSPQTGVTGELFF